This entry lists 28 T cell receptor beta chains sequenced from one sample in a study of PD-L1 blockade in urothelial cancer. Libraries were prepared by immunoSEQ multiplex PCR; TCRdb keeps only in-frame clonotypes and omits some of them. This sample yields 46,000 or so clones, of which 70% to 90% are seen a single time; about 10% belongs to the top ten. Described time point: peripheral blood 6 weeks after treatment start. The input for sequencing was PBMCs, taken around atezolizumab (anti-PD-L1) treatment. The receptors derive from a man in his 60s with urothelial cancer.

This chain joins TRBV2 and TRBJ1-1; 7 positions match TRBD1. V was pared by 6 bases and J by 0 bases, with 7 bases of the junction left unmatched. CDR1 is SNHLY and CDR2 is FYNNEI in the germline V gene. The CDR3 sequence is 15 residues long. This chain's CDR3 is CASRKGQLMNTEAFF. The CDR3 DNA reads TGTGCCAGCAGGAAGGGACAGCTAATGAACACTGAAGCTTTCTTT.

The gene calls are TRBV5-1 and TRBJ2-3, with D tentatively TRBD2 (6 bases). Germline V lookup: CDR1 SGHRS, CDR2 YFSETQ. This CDR3 has 14 amino acids. Trimming left V 5 bases short and J 1 base short, with 11 bases between. CDR3 protein: CASSLGTRTDTQYF. As DNA, the CDR3 is TGCGCCAGCAGTCTGGGGACTCGCACAGATACGCAGTATTTT.

V is TRBV7-3 and J is TRBJ2-5, with 9 bases aligning to TRBD1. V shed 3 bases, J shed 5 bases, and the junction held 7 bases outside the gene matches. The CDR3 extends over 15 amino acids. CDR1 and CDR2 from the germline V gene are SGHTA and FQGTGA. CDR3 nucleotides: TGTGCCAGCAGCTTGACAGGGGGAGCAGAGGAGACCCAGTACTTC. It codes for CASSLTGGAEETQYF.

This chain links TRBV5-4 with TRBJ2-1; TRBD2 matches 8 bases. There are 15 residues in the CDR3. From germline, CDR1 is SGHNT and CDR2 YYREEE (reference sequence). V shed 2 bases and J 6 bases; nucleotides not matched to a gene: 7. The CDR3 bases are TGTGCCAGCAGCTTAGCCGGGGGGGGGATCAATGAGCAGTTCTTC. This codes for CASSLAGGGINEQFF.

The genes are TRBV4-2 and TRBJ2-2; TRBD2 aligns across 11 bases. J gave up 6 bases and V 4 bases, and 7 bases lay outside the gene matches. Per the germline V gene, CDR1 is LGHNA and CDR2 is YNFKEQ. The CDR3 consists of 16 residues. In DNA, the CDR3 is TGTGCCAGCAGCCGCGACAGGACTAGCGGGCCCGGGGAGCTGTTTTTT. This translates into CASSRDRTSGPGELFF.

CDR3 in amino acids: CASSLALGGYGYTF. The CDR3 DNA sequence: TGTGCCAGCAGCTTAGCGTTAGGAGGCTATGGCTACACCTTC. J is TRBJ1-2 and V is TRBV7-8; D ambiguous. The V end lost 0 bases, the J end lost 4 bases, and 9 bases lay between the germline ends. The CDR3 consists of 14 residues. Germline CDR1 reads SGHVS; CDR2 reads FQNEAQ.

This clone has a single count. The chain uses TRBV11-3 and TRBJ2-7; no definite D call. V dropped 1 base and J dropped 2 bases, with 12 bases sitting between them. The V gene's germline CDR1 is SGHNT and CDR2 YENEEA. The length of the CDR3 is 15 residues. This CDR3 reads CASSLASTEPYEQYF. CDR3 in DNA: TGTGCCAGCAGCTTAGCGAGCACAGAGCCCTACGAGCAGTACTTC.

This clone was seen once. The genes are TRBV2 and TRBJ1-5; TRBD1 agrees at 7 bases. Per the germline V gene, CDR1 is SNHLY and CDR2 is FYNNEI. This CDR3 is built from 14 residues. The V and J ends lost 4 bases and 4 bases, in that order; junction bases with no gene match: 4. CDR3 loop: CASSVNRGNQPQHF. The CDR3 DNA sequence: TGTGCCAGCAGTGTTAACAGGGGTAATCAGCCCCAGCATTTT.

This clone showed up just once. This rearrangement joins TRBV27 to TRBJ1-2, with 7 bases that match TRBD1. CDR3 length: 15 amino acids. The J segment lost 4 bases and the V segment lost 5 bases, leaving 10 bases of the junction unmatched. Looked up from germline, CDR1 is MNHEY and CDR2 is SMNVEV (reference sequence). Here the CDR3 DNA reads TGTGCCAGCAGTATCCGACAGGGAGCGGCCTATGGCTACACCTTC. Its translation is CASSIRQGAAYGYTF.

The chain uses TRBV2 and TRBJ1-3, with 10 bases that match TRBD1. From germline, CDR1 is SNHLY and CDR2 FYNNEI. The CDR3 is made up of 15 amino acids. Trimming took 6 bases from V and 4 from J; bases not matched to a gene: 6. For the CDR3, the DNA is TGTGCCAGCAGCTTCGACAGGGGGCGAGGAAACACCATATATTTT. Protein sequence: CASSFDRGRGNTIYF.

The chain recombines TRBV21-1 with TRBJ1-2; TRBD1, the table's D call, lacks a check against the DNA. TRBV21-1 is classified as a pseudogene. CDR3 length: 15 residues. The CDR3 DNA is TGTGCCAGCAGCGCCGGCGGACAGGAAGGTCATGGCTACACCTTC. It translates to CASSAGGQEGHGYTF.

The V gene is TRBV7-2, the J gene TRBJ1-1; the D is unclear. The V gene lost 5 bases and the J gene lost 6 bases, with 13 bases spanning the gap. CDR1 and CDR2 from the germline V gene are SGHTA and FQGNSA. The length of the CDR3 is 13 residues. The CDR3 protein is CASSPRLIAEAFF. As DNA, the CDR3 is TGTGCCAGCAGCCCGAGACTAATCGCTGAAGCTTTCTTT. Using reference TRBV7-2 and TRBJ1-1 for the parts outside the CDR3, the full variable domain is GAGVSQSPSNKVTEKGKDVELRCDPISGHTALYWYRQSLGQGLEFLIYFQGNSAPDKSGLPSDRFSAERTGGSVSTLTIQRTQQEDSAVYLCASSPRLIAEAFFGQGTRLTVV.

CDR3 amino acids: CASGRDRAINEQFF. CDR3 nucleotides: TGTGCCAGCGGCCGGGACAGGGCGATTAATGAGCAGTTCTTC. The chain carries TRBV2 and TRBJ2-1; 9 bases align to TRBD1. Germline values: CDR1 SNHLY, CDR2 FYNNEI. V lost 8 bases, J lost 7 bases, and 9 bases stayed unmatched. The CDR3 consists of 14 residues.

This chain links TRBV11-2 with TRBJ1-5, with 9 bases matching TRBD1. CDR3 length: 16 amino acids. Trimming took 4 bases from V and 1 from J; bases not matched to a gene: 5. Germline CDR1 is SGHAT and CDR2 is FQNNGV. CDR3 sequence reads: CASSSGTGRSNQPQHF. The CDR3 DNA sequence: TGTGCCAGCAGCTCCGGGACAGGGAGGAGCAATCAGCCCCAGCATTTT.

This clone showed up just once. This chain uses TRBV2 with TRBJ2-5; possibly TRBD2 for D (5 bases). Germline CDR1 SNHLY, CDR2 FYNNEI. The CDR3 has 12 residues. V lost 11 bases to trimming and J lost 4 bases, with 14 bases between them. Here the CDR3 DNA reads TGTGCCGGAGGTATCTGGTTAGAGACCCAGTACTTC. Its translation is CAGGIWLETQYF.

The chain recombines TRBV30 with TRBJ1-2, with TRBD1 matching 7 bases. CDR1 and CDR2 (germline): GTSNPN, SVGIG (reference sequence). The CDR3 has 13 amino acids. With V trimmed by 7 bases and J by 3 bases, 8 bases remained unmatched. The CDR3 loop reads CAYEGAGDYGYTF. CDR3 nucleotides: TGTGCCTATGAGGGGGCAGGGGACTATGGCTACACCTTC.

The chain joins TRBV11-2 to TRBJ1-2, with 7 positions matching TRBD1. Germline trimming cut 5 bases from V and 6 bases from J; bases unmatched to any gene: 3. The CDR3 has 12 amino acids. Germline V gene data show CDR1 as SGHAT and CDR2 as FQNNGV. The CDR3 is CASSPTGDGYTF. As DNA, the CDR3 is TGTGCCAGCAGCCCTACAGGGGATGGCTACACCTTC.

This clone was counted only a few times. This sequence joins TRBV2 and TRBJ2-2, with 7 positions matching TRBD2. Losses at the gene ends were 10 bases for V and 6 bases for J; bases not matched to a gene: 11. The CDR3 consists of 14 residues. Germline CDR1 reads SNHLY; CDR2 reads FYNNEI. The CDR3 coding sequence is TGTGCCACCTCCTTTGGGAGGGCGGCCGGGGAGCTGTTTTTT. This codes for CATSFGRAAGELFF.

The chain is built from TRBV2 and TRBJ1-1; tentatively, D is TRBD1 (6 bases). The germline V gene encodes CDR1 SNHLY and CDR2 FYNNEI. This CDR3 spans 16 amino acids. Trimming left V 2 bases short and J 0 bases short, with 13 bases between. Written as DNA, the CDR3 is TGTGCCAGCAGTGAACCACCCGGACAGCTGAACACTGAAGCTTTCTTT. Translated: CASSEPPGQLNTEAFF.

The chain combines TRBV7-9 with TRBJ2-5; D gene unclear. Germline V CDR1 and CDR2: SEHNR, FQNEAQ (reference sequence). V dropped 5 bases and J dropped 5 bases, with 15 bases sitting between them. The CDR3 sequence is 14 residues long. The CDR3: CASSPPTDRETQYF. CDR3 coding DNA: TGTGCCAGCAGCCCCCCCACCGATCGGGAGACCCAGTACTTC.

Only a few counts were recorded for this clone. The gene calls are TRBV6-6 and TRBJ2-7, with TRBD2 as a possible D gene (7 bases). There are 14 residues in the CDR3. V shed 10 bases and J shed 4 bases, with 20 bases lying between them. Germline CDR1 is MNHNY and CDR2 is SVGAGI (reference sequence). CDR3 coding DNA: TGTGCCACCCAGGGACTACCCACAGGGTACGAGCAGTACTTC. Amino acids: CATQGLPTGYEQYF.

V usage is TRBV6-5 and J usage is TRBJ1-6; 8 bases match TRBD1. CDR3 length: 14 amino acids. Germline V gene sequence: CDR1 MNHEY, CDR2 SVGAGI. V was clipped by 7 bases and J by 8 bases; unmatched bases: 7. CDR3 in amino acids: CASNSRTGYSPLHF. DNA for the CDR3: TGTGCCAGCAACTCTCGGACAGGGTATTCACCCCTCCACTTT.

This clone was seen a single time. The chain joins TRBV6-1 to TRBJ1-2; TRBD1 is a possible D gene (5 bases). Trimming left V 3 bases short and J 0 bases short, with 17 bases between. This CDR3 is built from 17 residues. Germline V gene data show CDR1 as MNHNS and CDR2 as SASEGT. The CDR3 loop reads CASSEAGGDLANYGYTF. CDR3 nucleotides: TGTGCCAGCAGTGAGGCCGGGGGGGATCTCGCTAACTATGGCTACACCTTC.

The gene calls are TRBV18 and TRBJ2-2, with a tentative D call TRBD1 (6 bases). Trimming removed 2 bases from V and 7 bases from J, with 17 bases in between. Germline V gives CDR1 KGHSH, CDR2 LQKENI. This CDR3 comprises 16 residues. CDR3 sequence reads: CASSPLPGHLGGELFF. The DNA for the CDR3 is TGTGCCAGCTCACCATTACCGGGACATCTGGGCGGGGAGCTGTTTTTT.

The chain is built from TRBV19 and TRBJ2-1; 7 bases fit TRBD2. CDR1 and CDR2 from the germline V gene are LNHDA and SQIVND (reference sequence). This CDR3 has 14 residues. V was pared by 2 bases and J by 6 bases, with 4 bases of the junction left unmatched. The CDR3 DNA is TGTGCCAGTAGTATATCCAGGACTAGCAATGAGCAGTTCTTC. Its protein is CASSISRTSNEQFF.

The chain combines TRBV27 with TRBJ2-5; 8 nucleotides align to TRBD2. The CDR3 is 13 residues long. Per germline, CDR1 MNHEY and CDR2 SMNVEV (reference sequence). V was pared by 6 bases and J by 5 bases, with 5 bases of the junction left unmatched. This CDR3 reads CASSPGGPETQYF. The CDR3 DNA reads as TGTGCCAGCAGCCCGGGGGGGCCGGAGACCCAGTACTTC.

The rearrangement links TRBV7-2 to TRBJ2-3, with 10 bases fitting TRBD1. This CDR3 has 15 amino acids. The germline CDR1 and CDR2 sequences are SGHTA and FQGNSA. Trimming took 4 bases from V and 6 from J; bases not matched to a gene: 7. The CDR3 region is CASSYRQGAPDTQYF. Here the CDR3 DNA reads TGTGCCAGCAGCTATAGACAGGGGGCGCCGGATACGCAGTATTTT. Complete variable domain (other parts from reference TRBV7-2 and TRBJ2-3): GAGVSQSPSNKVTEKGKDVELRCDPISGHTALYWYRQSLGQGLEFLIYFQGNSAPDKSGLPSDRFSAERTGGSVSTLTIQRTQQEDSAVYLCASSYRQGAPDTQYFGPGTRLTVL.

The chain recombines TRBV18 with TRBJ2-1; tentatively, D is TRBD2 (6 bases). The V gene's germline CDR1 is KGHSH and CDR2 LQKENI. V was clipped by 3 bases and J by 4 bases, with 7 bases between them. CDR3 length: 13 amino acids. DNA for the CDR3: TGTGCCAGCTCACCGGGGGGTTACAATGAGCAGTTCTTC. Its translation: CASSPGGYNEQFF.